The 31 T cell receptor beta chains reported below all come from one sample, sequenced in a study of cytomegalovirus exposure and HLA in healthy donors (dated 2017 in TCRdb). Preparation of the library involved the immunoSEQ multiplex PCR assay. A mixture of 60 forward primers for TCR Vbeta segments and 13 reverse primers for TCR Jbeta segments was used in the multiplex PCR. TCRdb holds this immuneACCESS table with in-frame rearrangements only. Some clones are missing; in checked studies, unresolved V genes explain under half, and the rest has no known cause. For this sample the table gives 150,000 to 200,000 clones, of which around 75% were detected only once. Roughly 1.9% of the sample belongs to the ten largest clones. Material for sequencing was PBMCs. Receptors were obtained from a woman in her twenties or thirties in good health and CMV-seronegative.

V and J are TRBV19 and TRBJ2-7; 7 positions match TRBD1. J lost 3 bases, V lost 6 bases, and 8 bases had no gene match. This CDR3 contains 14 residues. Germline CDR1 reads LNHDA; CDR2 reads SQIVND (reference sequence). CDR3 protein: CASSEGTAIYEQYF. The CDR3 nucleotides are TGTGCCAGTAGCGAGGGGACAGCGATCTACGAGCAGTACTTC.

The CDR3 loop is CASSTGGNQPQHF. CDR3 bases: TGTGCCAGCAGTACAGGGGGCAATCAGCCCCAGCATTTT. The rearrangement joins TRBV6-5 to TRBJ1-5; TRBD1 matches at 7 bases. CDR3 length: 13 residues. With 5 bases clipped from V and 2 bases from J, the junction kept 0 bases outside the gene matches. CDR1 and CDR2 from the germline V gene are MNHEY and SVGAGI.

This chain links TRBV2 with TRBJ1-5; D not certain. V lost 6 bases and J 1 base, leaving 7 bases between the germline ends. Germline loops: CDR1 SNHLY, CDR2 FYNNEI. This CDR3 is built from 13 residues. In DNA, the CDR3 is TGTGCCAGCAGCACAGAGAGCAATCAGCCCCAGCATTTT. It codes for CASSTESNQPQHF.

This chain connects TRBV27 to TRBJ2-5, with D possibly TRBD2 on 6 matching bases. Trimming stripped 5 bases from V and 3 bases from J, with 13 bases between. This CDR3 contains 14 residues. The germline V gene encodes CDR1 MNHEY and CDR2 SMNVEV (reference sequence). CDR3 in DNA: TGTGCCAGCAGTGCGGGACTGCTCAAAGAGACCCAGTACTTC. It translates to CASSAGLLKETQYF.

V usage is TRBV7-2 and J usage is TRBJ1-2; no reliable D call. The CDR3 consists of 18 residues. In germline, CDR1 is SGHTA, CDR2 FQGNSA. Trimming removed 2 bases at V and 3 bases at J, with 22 bases between. The DNA of the CDR3 is TGTGCCAGCAGCTTATTCTCGATTGGGCTGAGCTCCTACTATGGCTACACCTTC. The encoded protein is CASSLFSIGLSSYYGYTF.

This clone was picked up a small number of times. The V and J genes are TRBV6-5 and TRBJ2-7; tentative D call: TRBD2 (6 bases). V was cut by 2 bases and J by 4 bases, with 15 bases left in between. CDR1 and CDR2 from the germline V gene are MNHEY and SVGAGI. The length of the CDR3 is 15 residues. The CDR3 nucleotides read TGTGCCAGCAGTTACGGTGGGGGGTCTGGGTACGAGCAGTACTTC. Amino acids: CASSYGGGSGYEQYF.

V usage is TRBV6-6 and J usage is TRBJ1-3; D possibly corresponds to TRBD1 (5 bases). The V and J ends lost 7 bases and 0 bases respectively, with 10 bases between them. Germline V gene sequence: CDR1 MNHNY, CDR2 SVGAGI (reference sequence). CDR3 size: 14 residues. CDR3 DNA sequence: TGTGCCAGCATTGGGGCTAGCTCTGGAAACACCATATATTTT. Encoded protein: CASIGASSGNTIYF.

The chain couples TRBV6-5 to TRBJ2-1, with 7 bases matching TRBD2. Germline assignment: CDR1 MNHEY and CDR2 SVGAGI. This CDR3 spans 15 amino acids. V shed 11 bases and J 0 bases; nucleotides not matched to a gene: 10. The CDR3 reads CASSRSGISYNEQFF. The CDR3 coding sequence is TGTGCCTCCTCCCGGAGCGGGATCTCCTACAATGAGCAGTTCTTC.

This clone was detected only once. The gene calls are TRBV2 and TRBJ2-2; 7 bases line up with TRBD2. V shed 3 bases and J 3 bases; nucleotides not matched to a gene: 7. Germline CDR1 is SNHLY and CDR2 is FYNNEI. The CDR3 contains 16 residues. The CDR3 sequence: CASSDGLAAYTGELFF. As DNA, the CDR3 is TGTGCCAGCAGTGACGGGCTAGCGGCCTACACCGGGGAGCTGTTTTTT. The variable domain in full, with the rest retrieved from reference TRBV2 and TRBJ2-2, is EPEVTQTPSHQVTQMGQEVILRCVPISNHLYFYWYRQILGQKVEFLVSFYNNEISEKSEIFDDQFSVERPDGSNFTLKIRSTKLEDSAMYFCASSDGLAAYTGELFFGEGSRLTVL.

This clone was found a few times. The chain uses TRBV9 and TRBJ1-1; 7 bases map to TRBD1. J was trimmed by 5 bases and V by 3 bases; bases with no gene match: 7. The CDR3 loop spans 14 amino acids. Germline V gives CDR1 SGDLS, CDR2 YYNGEE. In nucleotides, the CDR3 is TGTGCCAGCAGCGCTGCGAGGGGGCTTACTGAAGCTTTCTTT. It yields the protein CASSAARGLTEAFF.

V and J are TRBV4-1 and TRBJ2-1, with a weak D call TRBD2 (5 bases). Between the trimmed V and J ends, which lost 2 bases and 0 bases, there was a span of 11 bases. In germline, CDR1 is MGHRA, CDR2 YSYEKL. CDR3 size: 16 residues. The CDR3 here is CASSQPVASSYNEQFF. The CDR3 DNA is TGCGCCAGCAGCCAACCGGTAGCGAGCTCCTACAATGAGCAGTTCTTC.

The chain joins TRBV19 to TRBJ1-5; TRBD1 agrees at 12 bases. Germline CDR1 reads LNHDA; CDR2 reads SQIVND (reference sequence). V was clipped by 5 bases and J by 6 bases; unmatched bases: 5. The CDR3 sequence is 15 residues long. CDR3 in DNA: TGTGCCAGTAGTCGGGACAGGGGGCGTGGTCAGCCCCAGCATTTT. Its protein is CASSRDRGRGQPQHF.

Only a few counts were recorded for this clone. The CDR3 region has the DNA TGTGCCAGCTCACCTTCGCCAGTAAAGAACACTGAAGCTTTCTTT. Protein product: CASSPSPVKNTEAFF. V is TRBV18 and J is TRBJ1-1; D remains unclear. Germline loops: CDR1 KGHSH, CDR2 LQKENI. The CDR3 totals 15 residues. Trimming left V 3 bases short and J 1 base short, with 12 bases between.

This clone was detected a few times. The V call is TRBV6-1, the J call TRBJ1-2; D not certain. Germline V gives CDR1 MNHNS, CDR2 SASEGT. The CDR3 covers 15 residues. The ends were cut back, 7 bases at V and 3 bases at J, with 18 bases in the middle. The CDR3 nucleotides are TGTGCCAGCACCGAGGGTGTAACCGGAGACTATGGCTACACCTTC. Encoded protein: CASTEGVTGDYGYTF.

This clone was counted many times. This rearrangement joins TRBV6-4 to TRBJ1-1; D gene unclear. Germline V lookup: CDR1 MRHNA, CDR2 SNTAGT. The V and J ends lost 6 bases and 1 base respectively, with 9 bases between them. The CDR3 is 13 residues long. CDR3 in amino acids: CASRRAENTEAFF. CDR3 DNA: TGTGCCAGCAGGAGGGCGGAGAACACTGAAGCTTTCTTT.

This clone came up once. The rearrangement joins TRBV9 to TRBJ2-1; D perhaps matches TRBD2 (5 bases). CDR1 and CDR2 from the germline V gene are SGDLS and YYNGEE. CDR3 size: 14 residues. V dropped 3 bases and J dropped 4 bases, with 11 bases sitting between them. The CDR3 here is CASSATEVYNEQFF. In DNA, the CDR3 is TGTGCCAGCAGCGCGACGGAGGTATACAATGAGCAGTTCTTC.

This clone was seen only a few times. The chain joins TRBV9 to TRBJ2-3; possibly TRBD1 for D (6 bases). CDR1 SGDLS and CDR2 YYNGEE come from the germline V gene. This CDR3 contains 14 residues. V lost 5 bases and J 0 bases, leaving 10 bases between the germline ends. For the CDR3, the DNA is TGTGCCAGCAGTTTTCAGGGGAGCACAGATACGCAGTATTTT. Protein: CASSFQGSTDTQYF.

The chain joins TRBV29-1 to TRBJ2-7; 9 bases line up with TRBD1. Germline CDR1 and CDR2: SQVTM and ANQGSEA. J lost 1 base, V lost 6 bases, and 7 bases had no gene match. The CDR3 sequence is 14 residues long. CDR3 nucleotides: TGCAGCGTGCTTACCGGGACAGGGTCCTACGAGCAGTACTTC. Residues: CSVLTGTGSYEQYF.

The chain has TRBV19 and TRBJ2-1; perhaps TRBD1 as D (5 bases). The CDR3 contains 14 residues. The V end was cut by 5 bases, the J end by 4 bases, with 12 bases between. Germline CDR1 is LNHDA and CDR2 is SQIVND (reference sequence). The CDR3 DNA is TGTGCCAGTAGTTCCCAGGGCGGATACAATGAGCAGTTCTTC. This sequence encodes CASSSQGGYNEQFF.

V is TRBV4-3 and J is TRBJ1-5; no firm D call. This CDR3 comprises 15 residues. V gave up 0 bases and J gave up 3 bases, with 9 bases separating them. Germline CDR1 reads LGHNA; CDR2 reads YSLEER. The CDR3 protein is CASSQDAENNQPQHF. CDR3 bases: TGCGCCAGCAGCCAAGATGCCGAGAACAATCAGCCCCAGCATTTT.

The chain is built from TRBV11-2 and TRBJ2-3, with 8 bases fitting TRBD1. Per germline, CDR1 SGHAT and CDR2 FQNNGV. The CDR3 has 16 residues. The J segment lost 0 bases and the V segment lost 1 base, leaving 3 bases of the junction unmatched. CDR3 amino acids: CASSLGQGRSTDTQYF. In DNA, the CDR3 is TGTGCCAGCAGCTTAGGACAGGGGAGGAGCACAGATACGCAGTATTTT.

This chain links TRBV15 with TRBJ2-5; TRBD1 matches at 8 bases. The CDR3 length is 15 residues. Germline V gene lookup returns CDR1 LNHNV and CDR2 YYDKDF (reference sequence). Trimming at V came to 5 bases and at J to 5 bases, leaving 10 bases not matched to a gene. This CDR3 reads CATSGAMNRGETQYF. The DNA for the CDR3 is TGTGCCACCAGCGGCGCAATGAACAGGGGGGAGACCCAGTACTTC.

This clone was counted a few times. The rearrangement joins TRBV30 to TRBJ2-7; D gene uncertain. The CDR3 runs 11 residues. V was shortened by 4 bases and J by 6 bases, with 10 bases between the two germline ends. Germline V CDR1 and CDR2: GTSNPN, SVGIG (reference sequence). CDR3 nucleotide sequence: TGTGCCTGGACCTCTGCGCTCGAGCAGTACTTC. This encodes CAWTSALEQYF.

The chain carries TRBV6-6 and TRBJ2-7; TRBD1 matches at 7 bases. The CDR3 loop spans 15 amino acids. Germline lookup yields CDR1 MNHNY and CDR2 SVGAGI (reference sequence). The V segment lost 7 bases and the J segment 3 bases; nucleotides outside the gene matches: 12. CDR3 sequence: CASTHPSAGGYEQYF. The CDR3 DNA is TGTGCCAGCACCCACCCTTCGGCAGGGGGCTACGAGCAGTACTTC.

The V call is TRBV2, the J call TRBJ1-2, with 7 bases that match TRBD1. CDR3 size: 13 residues. Germline V gives CDR1 SNHLY, CDR2 FYNNEI. Germline trimming cut 1 base from V and 8 bases from J; bases unmatched to any gene: 4. The CDR3 is CASSEGYRGGYTF. CDR3 coding DNA: TGTGCCAGCAGTGAAGGGTACAGGGGAGGCTACACCTTC.

The chain uses TRBV13 and TRBJ2-5, with 7 positions matching TRBD2. Germline CDR1 is PRHDT and CDR2 is FYEKMQ (reference sequence). This CDR3 comprises 15 residues. Trimming took 5 bases from V and 1 from J; bases not matched to a gene: 7. CDR3 amino acids: CASSRRLAVQETQYF. Written as DNA, the CDR3 is TGTGCCAGCAGCCGCCGACTAGCAGTCCAAGAGACCCAGTACTTC.

The V and J genes are TRBV29-1 and TRBJ1-2; D is uncertain. V lost 7 bases and J 0 bases, leaving 15 bases between the germline ends. CDR3 length: 14 amino acids. The germline CDR1 and CDR2 sequences are SQVTM and ANQGSEA. The CDR3 DNA is TGCAGCGCGACACCTCTCCCAGCTAACTATGGCTACACCTTC. Its translation is CSATPLPANYGYTF.

The chain employs TRBV7-9 and TRBJ1-2, with D perhaps matching TRBD1 (5 bases). The CDR3 totals 15 residues. With 5 bases removed from V and 0 bases from J, the gap between germline ends came to 13 bases. Germline CDR1 SEHNR, CDR2 FQNEAQ (reference sequence). CDR3 nucleotides: TGTGCCAGCAGCCCACAACAGGTACCTAACTATGGCTACACCTTC. Encoded protein: CASSPQQVPNYGYTF.

This clone was detected once. V gene TRBV7-9 combines with J gene TRBJ2-7; weak D call: TRBD2 (5 bases). The CDR3 covers 14 residues. Trimming removed 1 base from V and 3 bases from J, with 10 bases in between. The V gene's germline CDR1 is SEHNR and CDR2 FQNEAQ (reference sequence). The DNA of the CDR3 is TGTGCCAGCAGCTTAGACGGGGTTCTCTACGAGCAGTACTTC. Its translation is CASSLDGVLYEQYF.

This clone has a handful of counts. The chain links TRBV4-1 to TRBJ1-2, with 9 nucleotides matching TRBD1. Germline CDR1 MGHRA, CDR2 YSYEKL. Trimming cost V 4 bases and J 8 bases; bases outside gene matches: 8. The CDR3 is made up of 14 amino acids. The CDR3 is CASSLGTGFKGYTF. The DNA for the CDR3 is TGCGCCAGCAGCCTCGGGACAGGGTTTAAGGGCTACACCTTC.

This clone was counted only a few times. The chain joins TRBV29-1 to TRBJ2-3, with 14 bases matching TRBD2. Losses at the gene ends were 7 bases for V and 4 bases for J; bases not matched to a gene: 7. CDR1 and CDR2 from the germline V gene are SQVTM and ANQGSEA. The CDR3 totals 15 residues. CDR3 nucleotides: TGCAGCGCAAACGGACTAGCGGGAGGCGCAGATACGCAGTATTTT. This encodes CSANGLAGGADTQYF.